One and the same sample provided the 32 T cell receptor beta chains below, sequenced in a study of T-cell memory formation after mild COVID-19. One entry per CDR3 protein results from TCRdb running MiXCR on the 5' RACE reads. The sample consists of approximately 580,000 distinct CDR3 sequences, about a fifth of them appearing once. Sequenced sample: PBMCs or a T cell subset sorted from them (not recorded which). These TCRs come from an adult woman who had mild COVID-19 (a few samples of this study predate the infection). Cell type and time point are not known.

The chain links TRBV9 to TRBJ1-2; weak D call: TRBD1 (6 bases). This CDR3 spans 14 amino acids. The V and J ends lost 4 bases and 1 base respectively, with 11 bases between them. Looked up from germline, CDR1 is SGDLS and CDR2 is YYNGEE. The CDR3 sequence is CASSIHRVNYGYTF. For the CDR3, the DNA is TGTGCCAGCAGCATCCACAGGGTTAACTATGGCTACACCTTC. Drawing the rest from reference TRBV9 and TRBJ1-2, the complete variable domain is DSGVTQTPKHLITATGQRVTLRCSPRSGDLSVYWYQQSLDQGLQFLIQYYNGEERAKGNILERFSAQQFPDLHSELNLSSLELGDSALYFCASSIHRVNYGYTFGSGTRLTVV.

The chain joins TRBV7-6 to TRBJ2-1; a possible D gene is TRBD2 (5 bases). V lost 5 bases and J lost 0, with 17 bases in between. There are 17 residues in the CDR3. Germline V gives CDR1 SGHVS, CDR2 FNYEAQ. The CDR3 region has the DNA TGTGCCAGCAGCAACGAGGGCGAGGGCAGCTCCTACAATGAGCAGTTCTTC. This gives the protein CASSNEGEGSSYNEQFF.

This clonotype was seen a handful of times. J is TRBJ1-2 and V is TRBV5-1, with TRBD1 identical over 9 bases. The CDR3 is 13 amino acids. Germline assignment: CDR1 SGHRS and CDR2 YFSETQ. Germline trimming cut 4 bases from V and 8 bases from J; bases unmatched to any gene: 6. The CDR3 region is CASSIPTGGGYTF. The DNA for the CDR3 is TGCGCCAGCAGCATCCCCACAGGGGGCGGCTACACCTTC.

The chain employs TRBV7-8 and TRBJ1-4, with no clear D. CDR1 is SGHVS, CDR2 FQNEAQ, per germline. Between the trimmed V and J ends, which lost 1 base and 8 bases, there was a span of 8 bases. CDR3 length: 13 amino acids. This CDR3 reads CASSLVGPEKLFF. The DNA of the CDR3 is TGTGCCAGCAGCTTAGTAGGACCAGAAAAACTGTTTTTT.

The V and J genes are TRBV20-1 and TRBJ2-3, with TRBD1 as a possible D gene (6 bases). Per germline, CDR1 DFQATT and CDR2 SNEGSKA (reference sequence). The CDR3 has 15 residues. Trimming took off 5 bases at V and 4 bases at J, with 19 bases between the two ends. As DNA, the CDR3 is TGCAGTGCTCCTGGGTTGGGGGCCGTCTCAGATACGCAGTATTTT. Translating gives CSAPGLGAVSDTQYF.

The chain is built from TRBV6-6 and TRBJ2-5, with TRBD1 as a possible D gene (6 bases). CDR1 is MNHNY and CDR2 is SVGAGI in the germline V gene (reference sequence). V lost 7 bases to trimming and J lost 5 bases, with 14 bases between them. This CDR3 spans 13 amino acids. The CDR3 reads CASTDQGWETQYF. In DNA, the CDR3 is TGTGCCAGCACTGATCAGGGGTGGGAGACCCAGTACTTC.

There are a few counts of this clonotype. The gene calls are TRBV7-2 and TRBJ2-1; TRBD2 might be the D (5 bases). The CDR3 loop spans 13 amino acids. The germline CDR1 and CDR2 sequences are SGHTA and FQGNSA. Trimming left V 3 bases short and J 8 bases short, with 11 bases between. The CDR3 nucleotides are TGTGCCAGCAGCTTTTTTAGCGAACATGAGCAGTTCTTC. Amino acid sequence: CASSFFSEHEQFF.

This clonotype was detected only a few times. This chain uses TRBV2 with TRBJ2-1; D is possibly TRBD1 or TRBD2 (6 bases each). CDR1 and CDR2 from the germline V gene are SNHLY and FYNNEI. V was cut by 8 bases and J by 9 bases, with 14 bases left in between. CDR3 length: 12 residues. CDR3 residues: CASVTGRREQFF. For the CDR3, the DNA is TGTGCCAGCGTCACAGGGAGGCGTGAGCAGTTCTTC.

The V gene is TRBV20-1, the J gene TRBJ2-1, with 7 bases identical to TRBD2. Germline CDR1 and CDR2: DFQATT and SNEGSKA (reference sequence). CDR3 length: 15 amino acids. Trimming removed 5 bases from V and 4 bases from J; junction bases left unmatched: 11. Here the CDR3 reads CSAGRRSGDYNEQFF. In DNA form, the CDR3 reads TGCAGTGCTGGCCGCAGGAGCGGGGATTACAATGAGCAGTTCTTC.

The chain joins TRBV11-2 to TRBJ2-2; 7 nucleotides line up with TRBD2. This CDR3 has 13 residues. After removal of 4 bases from V and 7 bases from J, the junction contained 3 bases not matched to a gene. The germline V gene has CDR1 SGHAT and CDR2 FQNNGV. CDR3 sequence: CASSWGGNGELFF. CDR3 DNA sequence: TGTGCCAGCAGCTGGGGGGGTAACGGGGAGCTGTTTTTT.

This clonotype was seen repeatedly, ten times or more. In DNA form, the CDR3 reads TGTGCCAGCAGTTCCGGGCTCTACAATGAGCAGTTCTTC. Translation gives CASSSGLYNEQFF. This rearrangement joins TRBV12-3 or TRBV12-4 to TRBJ2-1, with D unclear. The length of the CDR3 is 13 residues. Deletions cut 4 bases from V and 3 bases from J, with 7 bases between.

The sample holds many counts of this clonotype. This chain uses TRBV12-3 or TRBV12-4 with TRBJ2-3; 7 positions match TRBD1. V lost 5 bases and J lost 13; bases outside the gene matches: 12. CDR3 size: 13 residues. In DNA, the CDR3 is TGTGCCAGCAGTCCGACCGGGGTGCAGGGGGAGTATTTT. It yields the protein CASSPTGVQGEYF.

This clonotype was observed a few times. J is TRBJ2-6 and V is TRBV6-5, with D tentatively TRBD2 (5 bases). The CDR3 has 16 residues. Germline-derived CDR1 and CDR2 are MNHEY and SVGAGI. V was trimmed by 7 bases and J by 1 base, leaving 14 bases between them. CDR3 loop: CASTPGSYSGANVLTF. The CDR3 DNA follows: TGTGCCAGCACCCCGGGGAGTTATTCTGGGGCCAACGTCCTGACTTTC.

This chain links TRBV29-1 with TRBJ2-6; no clear D gene. This CDR3 region has 13 residues. Trimming cost V 7 bases and J 4 bases, with 11 bases left between them. Germline CDR1 and CDR2: SQVTM and ANQGSEA. The CDR3 nucleotides are TGCAGCGCATTTTCCTCCGGGGCCAACGTCCTGACTTTC. Its protein is CSAFSSGANVLTF.

The V call is TRBV2, the J call TRBJ2-1, with 10 bases lining up with TRBD1. CDR1 is SNHLY, CDR2 FYNNEI, per germline. The CDR3 consists of 13 residues. V dropped 7 bases and J dropped 4; count of bases not matched to a gene: 1. The CDR3 sequence: CASKGQGYNEQFF. CDR3 in DNA: TGTGCCAGCAAGGGACAGGGGTACAATGAGCAGTTCTTC.

The chain carries TRBV12-3 or TRBV12-4 and TRBJ1-1; the D gene is possibly TRBD1 (5 bases). Trimming took 5 bases from V and 6 from J, leaving 13 bases between them. CDR3 length equals 13 residues. CDR3 amino acids: CASSPPGGSEAFF. The CDR3 DNA is TGTGCCAGCAGTCCCCCGGGGGGGTCTGAAGCTTTCTTT.

V and J are TRBV5-5 and TRBJ2-1; unclear D gene. The V end lost 4 bases, the J end lost 5 bases, and 13 bases lay between the germline ends. Germline assignment: CDR1 SGHKS and CDR2 YYEKEE (reference sequence). The CDR3 spans 14 residues. CDR3 residues: CASSPGGSNNEQFF. The CDR3 nucleotides read TGTGCCAGCAGCCCTGGTGGCAGTAACAATGAGCAGTTCTTC.

A few counts support this clonotype. V gene TRBV6-7 combines with J gene TRBJ1-1; 10 bases map to TRBD1. TRBV6-7 is sorted into the ORF group, with uncertain function. V trimming: 2 bases; J trimming: 5 bases; junction bases outside the gene matches: 17. This CDR3 contains 19 residues. The CDR3 here is CASSYPLDRGKTRGTEAFF. In DNA, the CDR3 is TGTGCCAGCAGTTACCCGCTGGACAGGGGGAAAACCCGGGGGACTGAAGCTTTCTTT.

This chain uses TRBV29-1 with TRBJ2-1; D unresolved. Germline V lookup: CDR1 SQVTM, CDR2 ANQGSEA. V lost 6 bases, J lost 6 bases, and 15 bases lay in between. The CDR3 is 13 residues long. The CDR3 DNA follows: TGCAGCGTCCTCCTACCCCACGGCAATGAGCAGTTCTTC. This translates into CSVLLPHGNEQFF.

This chain uses TRBV5-8 with TRBJ1-1; tentative D call: TRBD1 (5 bases). Germline CDR1 and CDR2: SGHTS and YDEGEE. The CDR3 totals 15 residues. The V end was cut by 0 bases, the J end by 0 bases, with 9 bases between. In DNA form, the CDR3 reads TGTGCCAGCAGCTTGGCGGGGGACCTGAACACTGAAGCTTTCTTT. Amino acids: CASSLAGDLNTEAFF.

J is TRBJ1-1 and V is TRBV4-1; D is undetermined. CDR1 and CDR2 (germline): MGHRA, YSYEKL. The CDR3 extends over 14 amino acids. Trimming removed 1 base from V and 2 bases from J, with 8 bases in between. The CDR3 region has the DNA TGCGCCAGCAGCCAAGTTGGACCTAACACTGAAGCTTTCTTT. It encodes CASSQVGPNTEAFF.

This clonotype was recorded a few times. V gene TRBV20-1 combines with J gene TRBJ1-5; tentative D call: TRBD1 (5 bases). The CDR3 is 15 amino acids. CDR1 DFQATT and CDR2 SNEGSKA come from the germline V gene (reference sequence). The V end lost 1 base, the J end lost 4 bases, and 14 bases lay between the germline ends. The CDR3 region has the DNA TGCAGTGCTAGAGGAACGGGGGGAGGAAATCAGCCCCAGCATTTT. Its protein product is CSARGTGGGNQPQHF.

The rearrangement links TRBV19 to TRBJ2-3; TRBD2 might be the D (6 bases). V was clipped by 6 bases and J by 13 bases, with 14 bases between them. The CDR3 is 11 residues long. Germline values: CDR1 LNHDA, CDR2 SQIVND (reference sequence). The CDR3 DNA is TGTGCCAGTAGCGAAGGACGGAGGGAGTATTTT. This translates into CASSEGRREYF.

This clonotype turned up a few times. The rearrangement joins TRBV19 to TRBJ2-3; no reliable D call. The germline gives CDR1 LNHDA, CDR2 SQIVND (reference sequence). The CDR3 covers 14 residues. The ends were cut back, 0 bases at V and 3 bases at J, with 7 bases in the middle. The CDR3 region has the DNA TGTGCCAGTAGTATAGATCCGGTTACAGATACGCAGTATTTT. It codes for CASSIDPVTDTQYF.

The chain couples TRBV29-1 to TRBJ1-5; perhaps TRBD1 as D (5 bases). Germline assignment: CDR1 SQVTM and CDR2 ANQGSEA. This CDR3 region has 14 residues. Trimming pared 8 bases from V and 3 bases from J, leaving 17 bases between. The CDR3 DNA sequence: TGCAGCCTACGGGGCCCCTCGGCCAATCAGCCCCAGCATTTT. This translates into CSLRGPSANQPQHF.

This clonotype occurred a few times. This CDR3 reads CASSLESSSDYTGELFF. In nucleotides, the CDR3 is TGCGCCAGCAGCTTGGAAAGCTCTAGCGATTACACCGGGGAGCTGTTTTTT. V is TRBV5-1 and J is TRBJ2-2; tentative D call: TRBD2 (6 bases). The germline CDR1 and CDR2 sequences are SGHRS and YFSETQ. The CDR3 consists of 17 residues. V was trimmed by 0 bases and J by 3 bases, leaving 15 bases between them.

This clonotype turned up a few times. The V and J genes are TRBV5-4 and TRBJ2-2, with D tentatively TRBD1 (6 bases). V lost 0 bases and J lost 1, with 16 bases in between. CDR3 length: 18 amino acids. CDR1 and CDR2 from the germline V gene are SGHNT and YYREEE (reference sequence). CDR3 region: CASSLEEVQGRNTGELFF. Written as DNA, the CDR3 is TGTGCCAGCAGCTTGGAAGAGGTGCAGGGGCGGAACACCGGGGAGCTGTTTTTT.

The rearrangement links TRBV7-6 to TRBJ2-2; no clear D. Germline loops: CDR1 SGHVS, CDR2 FNYEAQ. Trimming cost V 1 base and J 4 bases, with 16 bases left between them. This CDR3 comprises 17 residues. CDR3 loop: CASSLVWVTGGTGELFF. CDR3 sequence (DNA): TGTGCCAGCAGCTTAGTGTGGGTTACGGGTGGCACCGGGGAGCTGTTTTTT.

A few counts support this clonotype. The rearrangement uses TRBV6-2 or TRBV6-3 and TRBJ2-7; the match to TRBD1 covers 8 bases. V lost 10 bases and J lost 3; bases outside the gene matches: 11. There are 14 residues in the CDR3. The germline gives CDR1 MNHEY, CDR2 SVGEGT. The CDR3, as DNA: TGTGCCACCTCACAGGGGGTAGGATTCTACGAGCAGTACTTC. Amino acid sequence: CATSQGVGFYEQYF.

This clonotype has just a few counts. V is TRBV29-1 and J is TRBJ1-2; D not resolved. CDR1 and CDR2 from the germline V gene are SQVTM and ANQGSEA. The CDR3 is made up of 12 amino acids. The V end lost 4 bases, the J end lost 8 bases, and 14 bases lay between the germline ends. The chain's CDR3 is CSVGVRGGGYTF. The CDR3 region has the DNA TGCAGCGTTGGGGTCCGGGGTGGAGGCTACACCTTC.

This clonotype was counted a few times. This chain connects TRBV7-9 to TRBJ2-7, with a possible D match to TRBD1 (5 bases). Germline CDR1 SEHNR, CDR2 FQNEAQ (reference sequence). The CDR3 has 13 amino acids. Trimming left V 4 bases short and J 1 base short, with 8 bases between. CDR3 region: CASSSGLSYEQYF. As DNA, the CDR3 is TGTGCCAGCAGCTCAGGGCTGTCCTACGAGCAGTACTTC.

This clonotype was picked up many times. The rearrangement joins TRBV7-9 to TRBJ2-2; 7 bases line up with TRBD2. The CDR3 consists of 16 residues. Germline CDR1 SEHNR, CDR2 FQNEAQ (reference sequence). Trimming removed 2 bases from V and 0 bases from J; junction bases left unmatched: 3. CDR3 DNA: TGTGCCAGCAGCTTATGGAGCGGGGCGAACACCGGGGAGCTGTTTTTT. Encoded protein: CASSLWSGANTGELFF.